The text below deals with one T cell receptor (beta chain). Antigen specificity is unknown. The data were obtained in a study of beta chain features in type 1 diabetes. Germline CDR1 is LNHDA and CDR2 is SQIVND (reference sequence). The CDR3 length is 17 residues. V gave up 5 bases and J gave up 0 bases; unmatched junction bases: 10. General study points: All four CD4+ subsets from Type 1 diabetes patients carried moderately but significantly shorter TCRB CDR3s. Any PCR bias toward short templates would affect both groups alike.

The sequenced template was cDNA made from the entire isolated RNA. The repertoire was sequenced with immunoSEQ multiplex PCR; TCRdb's copy has only in-frame clones and lacks some. The table lists about 410,000 clones, roughly 14% of them singletons, with around 0.035% in the top ten. Naive, central memory, regulatory and stem cell-like memory cells within the CD4+ compartment were sorted using CD45RO/CCR7/CD25/CD127/CD95/CD27. This receptor was obtained from a man aged 25-40 years in good health. This chain joins TRBV19 and TRBJ2-1; TRBD1 agrees at 7 bases. The sequencing input was naive CD4+ T cells from blood. CDR3: CASSSSTGVTSYNEQFF. CDR3 DNA sequence: TGTGCCAGTAGTTCGTCTACAGGGGTAACCTCCTACAATGAGCAGTTCTTC.